The table lists the clone carrying this T cell receptor beta chain with many counts. The entry originates in a study of regulatory T cells in long-lasting Graves disease. Indicated time point: newly diagnosed GD, antithyroid drugs for less than 3 months. Generation of the TCR library employed RNA extracted from PBMCs. Building of the TCR beta libraries involved iRepertoire HTBI primers and Arm-PCR of CDR3 regions. TCRdb re-derived calls from the multiplex PCR reads in MiXCR, one entry per CDR3 protein. This table has roughly 410,000 distinct CDR3 sequences, 15% appearing once. CDR3 length: 16 amino acids. In germline, CDR1 is SGHRS, CDR2 YFSETQ. V was clipped by 3 bases and J by 0 bases; unmatched bases: 6. The data were also submitted as part of a second study, on T cells in Graves' hyperthyroidism and ophthalmopathy.

The TCR originated in a woman between 40 and 50 years old with Graves disease. This chain joins TRBV5-1 and TRBJ2-7, with 10 bases matching TRBD2. Sequencing was performed on peripheral blood mononuclear cells (PBMCs), taken at new diagnosis, from a patient treated with antithyroid drugs. In DNA, the CDR3 is TGCGCCAGCAGCTCCGGTGCTAGCGGGAGCTCCTACGAGCAGTACTTC. This sequence encodes CASSSGASGSSYEQYF.